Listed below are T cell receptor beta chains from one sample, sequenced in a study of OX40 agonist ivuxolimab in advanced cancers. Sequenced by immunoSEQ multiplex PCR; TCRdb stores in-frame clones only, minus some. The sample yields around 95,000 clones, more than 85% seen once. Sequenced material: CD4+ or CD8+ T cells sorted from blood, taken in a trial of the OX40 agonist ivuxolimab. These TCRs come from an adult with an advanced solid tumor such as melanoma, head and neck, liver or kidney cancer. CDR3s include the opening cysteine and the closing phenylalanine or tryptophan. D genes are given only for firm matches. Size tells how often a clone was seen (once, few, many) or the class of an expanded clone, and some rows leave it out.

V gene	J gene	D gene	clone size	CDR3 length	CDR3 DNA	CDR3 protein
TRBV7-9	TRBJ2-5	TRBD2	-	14	TGTGCCAGCAGCTTAGAGGCTAGCGGGATGACCCAGTACTTC	CASSLEASGMTQYF
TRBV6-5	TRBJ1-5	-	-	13	TGTGCCAGCAGTCCCAGGGAGCTGCAGCCCCAGCATTTT	CASSPRELQPQHF
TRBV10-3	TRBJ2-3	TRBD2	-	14	TGTGCCATCAGGCGGACTAGCGGTCGAGATACGCAGTATTTT	CAIRRTSGRDTQYF
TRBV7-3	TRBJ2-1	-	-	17	TGTGCCAGCCCCCGATATTTGGGCAGGGAGGCTTACAATGAGCAGTTCTTC	CASPRYLGREAYNEQFF
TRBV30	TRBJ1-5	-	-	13	TGTGCCTGGAGTGTGGGTCGGTATCAGCCCCAGCATTTT	CAWSVGRYQPQHF
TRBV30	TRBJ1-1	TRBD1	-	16	TGTGCCTACAAACCGGGACAGGGGATTTTGAACACTGAAGCTTTCTTT	CAYKPGQGILNTEAFF
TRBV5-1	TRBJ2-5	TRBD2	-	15	TGCGCCAGCAGCTTGTCTACTAGCGGGAGTCAGACCCAGTACTTC	CASSLSTSGSQTQYF
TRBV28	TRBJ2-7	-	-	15	TGTGCCAGCAGCCGAGGTGTAGGGGACCTGTACGAGCAGTACTTC	CASSRGVGDLYEQYF
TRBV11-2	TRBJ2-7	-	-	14	TGTGCCAGCAGCGCCAGGGTTAGAGACTACGAGCAGTACTTC	CASSARVRDYEQYF
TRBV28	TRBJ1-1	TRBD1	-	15	TGTGCCAGCAGAACGGTGGGACAGGGGAACACTGAAGCTTTCTTT	CASRTVGQGNTEAFF
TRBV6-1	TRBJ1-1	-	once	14	TGTGCCAGCAGTGCCCACAGTCAGAACACTGAAGCTTTCTTT	CASSAHSQNTEAFF
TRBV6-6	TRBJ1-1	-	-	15	TGTGCCAGCAGTTATGTAATAACATCGGGGGGCGAAGCTTTCTTT	CASSYVITSGGEAFF
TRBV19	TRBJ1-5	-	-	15	TGTGCCAGTAGCCACATTCGGGGAGGGCATCAGCCCCAGCATTTT	CASSHIRGGHQPQHF
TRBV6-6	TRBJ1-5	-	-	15	TGTGCCAGCAGGTATTTGAGGCGGTCAAATCAGCCCCAGCATTTT	CASRYLRRSNQPQHF
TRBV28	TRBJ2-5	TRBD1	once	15	TGTGCCAGCAGCCACGGGACAGGGGTTCTGGAGACCCAGTACTTC	CASSHGTGVLETQYF
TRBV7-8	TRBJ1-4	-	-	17	TGTGCCAGCAGCTCCCCGCGAGGCGGAGCAACTAATGAAAAACTGTTTTTT	CASSSPRGGATNEKLFF
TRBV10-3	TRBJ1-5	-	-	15	TGTGCCATCAGTGGGACGGAGTCCTATGCTCAGCCCCAGCATTTT	CAISGTESYAQPQHF
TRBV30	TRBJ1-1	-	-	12	TGTGCCTGGAGGAGGCGCCACACTGAAGCTTTCTTT	CAWRRRHTEAFF